A selection of T cell receptor beta chains follows, all from one sample in a study of CD8+ T cells in alopecia areata. Repertoires were generated with immunoSEQ multiplex PCR, while TCRdb's copy carries only in-frame clones and drops some. Seen here are about 200,000 clones, just over 55% observed once, and the top ten hold roughly 5.3%. The sequencing sample was made of CD8+ T cells sorted from blood. The receptors come from a human donor in good health. Each CDR3 is given with its conserved first and last residue. D genes are given only for firm matches. Clone size is stated in some rows and not others, as once, few, many or a class when expanded.

v_gene,d_gene,abundance,j_gene,CDR3aa,CDR3nt
TRBV11-2,-,-,TRBJ2-3,CASSGGIIGTDTQYF,TGTGCCAGCAGTGGAGGGATAATCGGGACAGATACGCAGTATTTT
TRBV30,TRBD2,-,TRBJ2-1,CAWTSGAGQFF,TGTGCCTGGACTAGCGGCGCGGGGCAGTTCTTC
TRBV7-2,-,-,TRBJ1-2,CASSRVKGDYGYTF,TGTGCCAGCAGCCGCGTGAAGGGGGATTATGGCTACACCTTC
TRBV23-1,-,few,TRBJ1-2,CASSQSRSQANYGYTF,TGCGCCAGCAGTCAATCGAGGTCCCAAGCTAACTATGGCTACACCTTC
TRBV9,-,few,TRBJ1-5,CASSGGNRDQPQHF,TGTGCCAGCAGCGGAGGGAATAGGGATCAGCCCCAGCATTTT
TRBV29-1,-,few,TRBJ2-7,CSVAGVGSYEQYF,TGCAGCGTTGCGGGGGTAGGGTCCTACGAGCAGTACTTC
TRBV7-9,-,few,TRBJ2-1,CASLLNSDFSYNEQFF,TGTGCCAGCCTCCTAAATTCCGACTTCTCCTACAATGAGCAGTTCTTC
TRBV27,TRBD1,many,TRBJ2-5,CASSLSGGRGGETQYF,TGTGCCAGCAGTTTATCAGGGGGCCGCGGCGGGGAGACCCAGTACTTC
TRBV4-1,-,-,TRBJ2-4,CASSQGGFDIQYF,TGCGCCAGCAGCCAAGGAGGATTCGACATTCAGTACTTC
TRBV29-1,TRBD2,few,TRBJ2-5,CSVESPAGGSSGETQYF,TGCAGCGTTGAAAGCCCAGCGGGGGGGTCGTCCGGGGAGACCCAGTACTTC
TRBV4-1,-,-,TRBJ1-5,CASSHWAINQPQHF,TGCGCCAGCAGCCATTGGGCGATCAATCAGCCCCAGCATTTT
TRBV6-9,-,-,TRBJ2-1,CASRAGNEQFF,TGTGCCAGCAGGGCCGGCAATGAGCAGTTCTTC
TRBV29-1,TRBD2,-,TRBJ2-2,CSVAYFSSGGNTGELFF,TGCAGCGTCGCTTACTTTTCTAGCGGGGGTAACACCGGGGAGCTGTTTTTT
TRBV4-1,-,few,TRBJ1-2,CASSQDTSAGRDTF,TGCGCCAGCAGCCAAGACACAAGCGCGGGGCGCGACACCTTC
TRBV10-2,TRBD2,-,TRBJ2-7,CASSEGLAGSYEQYF,TGCGCCAGCAGTGAGGGACTAGCGGGGTCCTACGAGCAGTACTTC
TRBV27,-,-,TRBJ2-1,CASSLPRLDEQFF,TGTGCCAGCAGTCTCCCTAGACTAGATGAGCAGTTCTTC
TRBV4-1,-,-,TRBJ1-2,CASSQGGSGGYTF,TGCGCCAGCAGCCAAGGAGGCAGTGGAGGCTACACCTTC
TRBV19,-,-,TRBJ1-6,CASSSYSYNSPLHF,TGTGCCAGTTCGAGTTACTCCTATAATTCACCCCTCCACTTT
TRBV5-6,-,-,TRBJ1-6,CASSSQGFGSPLHF,TGTGCCAGCAGCTCGCAGGGTTTTGGGTCACCCCTCCACTTT
TRBV11-2,-,-,TRBJ2-5,CASSGDGGLETQYF,TGTGCCAGCAGCGGAGACGGCGGGCTGGAGACCCAGTACTTC
TRBV19,-,few,TRBJ2-3,CASSIYGDTQYF,TGTGCCAGTAGTATATATGGGGATACGCAGTATTTT
TRBV11-2,-,-,TRBJ1-2,CASSSKRSYGYTF,TGTGCCAGCAGCTCCAAACGGAGCTATGGCTACACCTTC
TRBV4-1,TRBD1,few,TRBJ1-5,CASSQEGQGAFYSNQPQHF,TGCGCCAGCAGCCAAGAGGGACAGGGGGCCTTCTATAGCAATCAGCCCCAGCATTTT
TRBV29-1,-,few,TRBJ2-7,CSFQRGQGPYEQYF,TGCAGCTTCCAGAGAGGGCAGGGGCCCTACGAGCAGTACTTC
TRBV7-9,-,-,TRBJ1-4,CASSGDRKNEKLFF,TGTGCCAGCAGTGGAGACAGAAAGAATGAAAAACTGTTTTTT
TRBV29-1,-,-,TRBJ2-2,CSLRGSRGELFF,TGCAGTTTGAGGGGTAGCCGCGGGGAGCTGTTTTTT
TRBV29-1,TRBD2,once,TRBJ2-3,CSVESWTSDGDTQYF,TGCAGCGTTGAATCGTGGACTAGCGATGGAGATACGCAGTATTTT
TRBV4-2,-,-,TRBJ1-1,CASSQDMQDTEAFF,TGTGCCAGCAGCCAAGATATGCAAGACACTGAAGCTTTCTTT
TRBV29-1,-,-,TRBJ1-2,CSVNTGVWGYTF,TGCAGCGTTAATACGGGTGTCTGGGGCTACACCTTC
TRBV14,-,few,TRBJ1-1,CASSRGRWSGAFF,TGTGCCAGCAGCCGGGGACGGTGGTCGGGAGCTTTCTTT
TRBV25-1,-,-,TRBJ2-3,CASSEPGQKRDTQYF,TGTGCCAGCAGTGAACCGGGCCAAAAACGGGATACGCAGTATTTT
TRBV13,-,-,TRBJ1-1,CASSLVGTEAFF,TGTGCCAGCAGCTTAGTAGGGACTGAAGCTTTCTTT
TRBV4-1,TRBD1,-,TRBJ2-7,CASSQIGTGAYSYEQYF,TGCGCCAGCAGCCAGATCGGGACAGGAGCTTACTCCTACGAGCAGTACTTC
TRBV5-4,-,-,TRBJ2-4,CASSFRGGKNIQYF,TGTGCCAGCAGCTTTCGGGGCGGTAAAAACATTCAGTACTTC
TRBV5-1,-,-,TRBJ2-2,CASKQGDTGELFF,TGCGCCAGCAAACAGGGCGACACCGGGGAGCTGTTTTTT
TRBV5-6,-,-,TRBJ1-2,CASSPLQGPMSF,TGTGCCAGCAGCCCTCTACAGGGACCTATGTCCTTC
TRBV2,TRBD2,-,TRBJ2-7,CASRERGADQRSEQYF,TGTGCCAGCAGAGAGCGGGGGGCCGACCAGCGGTCCGAGCAGTACTTC
TRBV30,-,-,TRBJ2-6,CAWSVQSGANVLTF,TGTGCCTGGAGTGTACAGTCTGGGGCCAACGTCCTGACTTTC
TRBV7-8,-,-,TRBJ1-2,CASSPTDGDGYTF,TGTGCCAGCAGCCCAACCGACGGAGATGGCTACACCTTC
TRBV29-1,-,-,TRBJ2-4,CSVALGSKNIQYF,TGCAGCGTGGCCCTGGGCAGCAAAAACATTCAGTACTTC
TRBV25-1,-,few,TRBJ1-1,CASSERGHLMNTEAFF,TGTGCCAGCAGTGAGCGGGGACACCTCATGAACACTGAAGCTTTCTTT
TRBV7-2,-,-,TRBJ2-3,CASSSGTTSGDTQYF,TGTGCCAGCAGCTCAGGGACAACCTCGGGGGATACGCAGTATTTT
TRBV5-1,TRBD2,few,TRBJ2-7,CASSFLAGEAYEQYF,TGCGCCAGCAGCTTTCTAGCGGGGGAGGCCTACGAGCAGTACTTC
TRBV2,TRBD2,-,TRBJ2-3,CASSVEAGAGDTQYF,TGTGCCAGCAGTGTTGAAGCGGGGGCGGGAGATACGCAGTATTTT
TRBV2,TRBD1,once,TRBJ2-1,CASQQGAYEQFF,TGTGCCAGTCAACAGGGGGCTTATGAGCAGTTCTTC
TRBV9,TRBD1,few,TRBJ1-1,CASSGQGAVSTEAFF,TGTGCCAGCAGCGGACAGGGGGCTGTGAGCACTGAAGCTTTCTTT
TRBV30,-,once,TRBJ1-3,CAWSVPGNTIYF,TGTGCCTGGAGTGTACCTGGAAACACCATATATTTT
TRBV2,TRBD2,few,TRBJ2-5,CASSEELVAGAADQYF,TGTGCCAGCAGTGAAGAGCTGGTAGCGGGGGCCGCCGACCAGTACTTC
TRBV11-2,-,few,TRBJ2-7,CASSLLGYEQYF,TGTGCCAGCAGCTTACTGGGCTACGAGCAGTACTTC
TRBV28,-,-,TRBJ2-3,CASSWDTERAQYF,TGTGCCAGCAGTTGGGACACTGAGAGGGCGCAGTATTTT
TRBV27,-,-,TRBJ2-5,CASSSHRAIQETQYF,TGTGCCAGCAGTTCCCACAGGGCCATCCAAGAGACCCAGTACTTC
TRBV2,-,-,TRBJ1-1,CASRAPGQMNTEAFF,TGTGCCAGCCGGGCCCCCGGACAAATGAACACTGAAGCTTTCTTT
TRBV29-1,-,-,TRBJ1-2,CSAYETQIGTGYTF,TGCAGCGCATACGAGACACAAATCGGTACAGGCTACACCTTC
TRBV19,TRBD1,few,TRBJ1-2,CASSIVLGQGDGYTF,TGTGCCAGTAGTATAGTCCTAGGACAGGGGGATGGCTACACCTTC
TRBV7-2,-,-,TRBJ2-1,CASSLDSQYNEQFF,TGTGCCAGCAGCTTAGACTCCCAGTACAATGAGCAGTTCTTC
TRBV27,-,-,TRBJ2-6,CASTLGHTSGANVLTF,TGTGCCAGCACCTTGGGACATACCTCTGGGGCCAACGTCCTGACTTTC
TRBV19,-,-,TRBJ1-5,CASMAGLQPQHF,TGTGCCAGTATGGCAGGGCTCCAGCCCCAGCATTTT
TRBV7-9,-,-,TRBJ2-3,CASSPWNTDTQYF,TGTGCCAGCAGCCCTTGGAACACAGATACGCAGTATTTT
TRBV29-1,-,-,TRBJ1-2,CSVERWDQVLYGYTF,TGCAGCGTTGAGCGGTGGGACCAGGTCCTCTATGGCTACACCTTC